Presented here are 29 T cell receptor beta chains from one specimen sequenced in a study of blood T cell repertoires in COVID-19. Method: immunoSEQ multiplex PCR; TCRdb's copy keeps in-frame clones and lacks some. The repertoire has 150,000 or so clones, over 80% of them found once; the top ten carry roughly 2.9%. Sequences were obtained from peripheral blood. The receptors shown here come from a woman aged 60-75 years with acute or convalescent COVID-19.

The count of this clone is one. V is TRBV24-1 and J is TRBJ2-2, with TRBD1 identical over 12 bases. The germline V gene has CDR1 KGHDR and CDR2 SFDVKD. J lost 4 bases, V lost 2 bases, and 4 bases had no gene match. The CDR3 covers 17 residues. CDR3 in DNA: TGTGCCACCAGTGATTCCGCGGGACAGGGGGCCACCGGGGAGCTGTTTTTT. Translated: CATSDSAGQGATGELFF.

The V gene is TRBV5-1, the J gene TRBJ2-2, with D unclear. From germline, CDR1 is SGHRS and CDR2 YFSETQ. The CDR3 covers 12 residues. V was shortened by 3 bases and J by 6 bases, with 6 bases between the two germline ends. The CDR3 bases are TGCGCCAGCAGCTCCAGTCCCGGGGAGCTGTTTTTT. Encoded protein: CASSSSPGELFF.

The rearrangement links TRBV2 to TRBJ2-7, with TRBD1 matching over 8 bases. Germline loops: CDR1 SNHLY, CDR2 FYNNEI. J gave up 3 bases and V 10 bases, and 8 bases lay outside the gene matches. CDR3 length: 13 residues. The CDR3 is CAILTGDGYEQYF. The CDR3 bases are TGTGCCATCCTGACAGGGGATGGCTACGAGCAGTACTTC.

The rearrangement links TRBV6-5 to TRBJ1-3, with a tentative D call TRBD1 (6 bases). V was pared by 8 bases and J by 4 bases, with 12 bases between. The germline V gene encodes CDR1 MNHEY and CDR2 SVGAGI. The CDR3 consists of 13 residues. In DNA form, the CDR3 reads TGTGCCAGCTTTCAGGGGACAGGAAACACCATATATTTT. Amino acids: CASFQGTGNTIYF.

The chain joins TRBV6-2 or TRBV6-3 to TRBJ1-4; 9 bases align to TRBD1. The CDR3 is made up of 15 amino acids. The V segment lost 4 bases and the J segment 5 bases; nucleotides outside the gene matches: 5. The germline V gene has CDR1 MNHEY and CDR2 SVGEGT. The CDR3 protein is CASSSSGTGNEKLFF. CDR3 sequence (DNA): TGTGCCAGCAGTTCCTCCGGGACAGGGAATGAAAAACTGTTTTTT.

This clone came up once. The genes are TRBV27 and TRBJ1-2; 10 bases align to TRBD1. J was trimmed by 3 bases and V by 5 bases; bases with no gene match: 12. CDR1 is MNHEY and CDR2 is SMNVEV in the germline V gene (reference sequence). The CDR3 sequence is 17 residues long. The CDR3 reads CASSTSGTGAKDYGYTF. Here the CDR3 DNA reads TGTGCCAGCAGTACTTCCGGGACAGGGGCTAAGGACTATGGCTACACCTTC.

The chain is built from TRBV6-4 and TRBJ2-2, with 8 bases fitting TRBD2. This CDR3 has 16 residues. The V segment lost 3 bases and the J segment 4 bases; nucleotides outside the gene matches: 7. Germline CDR1 and CDR2: MRHNA and SNTAGT. The CDR3 DNA follows: TGTGCCAGCAGTGATGACAGCGGGGGTGCCACCGGGGAGCTGTTTTTT. This codes for CASSDDSGGATGELFF.

This chain uses TRBV11-3 with TRBJ1-1, with D uncertain. Germline V gives CDR1 SGHNT, CDR2 YENEEA. Trimming removed 2 bases from V and 1 base from J, with 8 bases in between. The CDR3 extends over 14 amino acids. The CDR3 region is CASSLNPGNTEAFF. CDR3 sequence (DNA): TGTGCCAGCAGCTTAAACCCAGGGAACACTGAAGCTTTCTTT.

V usage is TRBV6-5 and J usage is TRBJ1-1; 7 bases agree with TRBD1. There are 15 residues in the CDR3. Germline CDR1 reads MNHEY; CDR2 reads SVGAGI. Germline trimming cut 6 bases from V and 1 base from J; bases unmatched to any gene: 8. The CDR3 reads CASSKTGLTNTEAFF. The DNA for the CDR3 is TGTGCCAGCAGCAAGACAGGGCTGACGAACACTGAAGCTTTCTTT.

The count of this clone is one. The CDR3 DNA reads TGTGCCAGCAGTGGAGACAATACGAATGAAAAACTGTTTTTT. Translating gives CASSGDNTNEKLFF. The rearrangement links TRBV2 to TRBJ1-4; D is unresolved. The V gene's germline CDR1 is SNHLY and CDR2 FYNNEI. V lost 4 bases and J lost 5, with 11 bases in between. The CDR3 has 14 residues. Full variable domain (remainder filled in from reference TRBV2 and TRBJ1-4): EPEVTQTPSHQVTQMGQEVILRCVPISNHLYFYWYRQILGQKVEFLVSFYNNEISEKSEIFDDQFSVERPDGSNFTLKIRSTKLEDSAMYFCASSGDNTNEKLFFGSGTQLSVL.

The V gene is TRBV5-4, the J gene TRBJ1-2; D uncertain. V was cut by 0 bases and J by 4 bases, with 7 bases left in between. This CDR3 region has 13 residues. CDR1 is SGHNT, CDR2 YYREEE, per germline (reference sequence). This chain's CDR3 is CASSLVSVYGYTF. CDR3 nucleotide sequence: TGTGCCAGCAGCTTGGTTTCAGTCTATGGCTACACCTTC. Full variable domain (outside the CDR3, taken from reference TRBV5-4 and TRBJ1-2): ETGVTQSPTHLIKTRGQQVTLRCSSQSGHNTVSWYQQALGQGPQFIFQYYREEENGRGNFPPRFSGLQFPNYSSELNVNALELDDSALYLCASSLVSVYGYTFGSGTRLTVV.

The rearrangement links TRBV30 to TRBJ1-4; 8 bases agree with TRBD1. Trimming removed 0 bases from V and 3 bases from J; junction bases left unmatched: 3. The CDR3 runs 15 residues. Germline values: CDR1 GTSNPN, CDR2 SVGIG (reference sequence). CDR3 protein: CAWSVGTGPNEKLFF. CDR3 bases: TGTGCCTGGAGTGTGGGGACAGGACCTAATGAAAAACTGTTTTTT.

The V call is TRBV27, the J call TRBJ2-6; 8 bases agree with TRBD1. The CDR3 has 15 residues. The J segment lost 2 bases and the V segment lost 4 bases, leaving 1 base of the junction unmatched. CDR1 is MNHEY and CDR2 is SMNVEV in the germline V gene (reference sequence). The CDR3 DNA reads as TGTGCCAGCAGTTCACAGGGGGCTGGGGCCAACGTCCTGACTTTC. It codes for CASSSQGAGANVLTF.

CDR3 nucleotide sequence: TGTGCCAGCAGCTCGAGCACGACTAGCGGGGGGAATGAGCAGTTCTTC. This sequence encodes CASSSSTTSGGNEQFF. The chain links TRBV11-2 to TRBJ2-1, with 13 bases fitting TRBD2. V was pared by 4 bases and J by 7 bases, with 7 bases of the junction left unmatched. Germline V lookup: CDR1 SGHAT, CDR2 FQNNGV. The CDR3 is 16 residues long.

The chain has TRBV14 and TRBJ2-7; 10 bases line up with TRBD1. The germline gives CDR1 SGHDN, CDR2 FVKESK. The CDR3 is made up of 16 amino acids. The trim removed 4 bases at V and 3 bases at J, leaving 9 bases unmatched. CDR3 protein: CASSPTRQGAYYEQYF. The DNA for the CDR3 is TGTGCCAGCAGCCCTACGCGACAGGGGGCTTACTACGAGCAGTACTTC.

This clone was recorded at least ten times. The chain links TRBV7-8 to TRBJ2-1, with D possibly TRBD2 on 6 matching bases. Germline V gene data show CDR1 as SGHVS and CDR2 as FQNEAQ. V shed 2 bases and J shed 4 bases, with 9 bases lying between them. The CDR3 spans 14 residues. CDR3 sequence: CASSLYAGYNEQFF. CDR3 bases: TGTGCCAGCAGCTTATATGCGGGGTACAATGAGCAGTTCTTC.

This clone was detected once. This chain joins TRBV7-2 and TRBJ1-4; no reliable D call. Germline assignment: CDR1 SGHTA and CDR2 FQGNSA. V lost 1 base and J 7 bases, leaving 13 bases between the germline ends. CDR3 length equals 15 residues. The DNA for the CDR3 is TGTGCCAGCAGCTTAGGACTATTCGGTAGTGAAAAACTGTTTTTT. Translating it yields CASSLGLFGSEKLFF.

The V call is TRBV6-6, the J call TRBJ2-7; 7 positions match TRBD1. Germline V lookup: CDR1 MNHNY, CDR2 SVGAGI (reference sequence). This CDR3 contains 14 residues. Germline trimming cut 6 bases from V and 2 bases from J; bases unmatched to any gene: 7. In DNA form, the CDR3 reads TGTGCCAGCAGAACGACAGGGTCCCCCTACGAGCAGTACTTC. Protein sequence: CASRTTGSPYEQYF.

J is TRBJ1-1 and V is TRBV14; D uncertain. Deletions cut 5 bases from V and 6 bases from J, with 13 bases between. Germline assignment: CDR1 SGHDN and CDR2 FVKESK. The CDR3 has 13 residues. The CDR3 nucleotides read TGTGCCAGCAGCTTCGGAGGGTTAGCTGAAGCTTTCTTT. Its translation is CASSFGGLAEAFF.

The chain links TRBV4-2 to TRBJ1-4; 8 nucleotides match TRBD1. The V gene's germline CDR1 is LGHNA and CDR2 YNFKEQ. V was clipped by 6 bases and J by 2 bases; unmatched bases: 2. This CDR3 is 14 amino acids long. Here the CDR3 DNA reads TGTGCCAGCAGTCGGACAGGGACTAATGAAAAACTGTTTTTT. Its protein is CASSRTGTNEKLFF.

The rearrangement links TRBV5-1 to TRBJ2-7, with a possible D match to TRBD1 (5 bases). Deletions cut 2 bases from V and 0 bases from J, with 12 bases between. CDR3 length: 15 amino acids. Per the germline V gene, CDR1 is SGHRS and CDR2 is YFSETQ. CDR3 nucleotide sequence: TGCGCCAGCAGCTTCCCGGACACCTTCTCCTACGAGCAGTACTTC. Protein sequence: CASSFPDTFSYEQYF.

The chain joins TRBV6-5 to TRBJ2-6; 7 bases align to TRBD1. The V gene's germline CDR1 is MNHEY and CDR2 SVGAGI. The CDR3 length is 15 residues. V trimming: 7 bases; J trimming: 0 bases; junction bases outside the gene matches: 3. The CDR3 DNA reads TGTGCCAGCACCCAGGGGGACTCTGGGGCCAACGTCCTGACTTTC. Its translation: CASTQGDSGANVLTF.

This clone was seen more than once but under ten times. The V gene is TRBV30, the J gene TRBJ2-3; 7 bases are shared with TRBD2. V dropped 4 bases and J dropped 5; count of bases not matched to a gene: 3. The V gene's germline CDR1 is GTSNPN and CDR2 SVGIG (reference sequence). This CDR3 has 12 amino acids. In nucleotides, the CDR3 is TGTGCCTGGACCGGCGGGGGAGATACGCAGTATTTT. This sequence encodes CAWTGGGDTQYF. Full variable domain (outside the CDR3, taken from reference TRBV30 and TRBJ2-3): SQTIHQWPATLVQPVGSPLSLECTVEGTSNPNLYWYRQAAGRGLQLLFYSVGIGQISSEVPQNLSASRPQDRQFILSSKKLLLSDSGFYLCAWTGGGDTQYFGPGTRLTVL.

The V and J genes are TRBV5-4 and TRBJ2-5; D remains unclear. Trimming took off 0 bases at V and 5 bases at J, with 2 bases between the two ends. Germline V gene lookup returns CDR1 SGHNT and CDR2 YYREEE (reference sequence). This CDR3 is 11 amino acids long. The CDR3 nucleotides read TGTGCCAGCAGCTTGGCTGAGACCCAGTACTTC. This translates into CASSLAETQYF.

In nucleotides, the CDR3 is TGTGCCAGCAGCCAAGATTACAGGAGCTCCTACGAGCAGTACTTC. It is translated as CASSQDYRSSYEQYF. The chain carries TRBV3-1 (or the pseudogene TRBV3-2) and TRBJ2-7; D may be TRBD1 (5 bases). The CDR3 sequence is 15 residues long. V lost 0 bases and J 0 bases, leaving 9 bases between the germline ends. CDR1 and CDR2 from the germline V gene are LGHDT and YNNKEL (reference sequence).

The chain couples TRBV6-5 to TRBJ1-5; D possibly corresponds to TRBD1 (5 bases). Trimming pared 6 bases from V and 0 bases from J, leaving 9 bases between. The CDR3 totals 14 residues. CDR1 and CDR2 (germline): MNHEY, SVGAGI. The CDR3, as DNA: TGTGCCAGCAGCGACAGCAATAGCAATCAGCCCCAGCATTTT. Translating gives CASSDSNSNQPQHF.

This clone was detected once. The chain carries TRBV6-5 and TRBJ2-5; 9 bases match TRBD2. The ends lost 6 bases at V and 0 bases at J; junction bases unmatched: 5. The germline V gene has CDR1 MNHEY and CDR2 SVGAGI. The CDR3 is made up of 15 amino acids. CDR3 bases: TGTGCCAGCAGCAAAGCGGGGGGCCACCAAGAGACCCAGTACTTC. This codes for CASSKAGGHQETQYF.

J is TRBJ1-2 and V is TRBV4-1, with D perhaps TRBD1 (6 bases). The CDR3 covers 14 residues. Trimming removed 0 bases from V and 8 bases from J, with 13 bases in between. Germline V CDR1 and CDR2: MGHRA, YSYEKL. CDR3 protein: CASSQESGGLGYTF. For the CDR3, the DNA is TGCGCCAGCAGCCAAGAGTCTGGGGGCCTAGGCTACACCTTC.

This chain uses TRBV6-4 with TRBJ2-3, with D uncertain. The V and J ends lost 0 bases and 0 bases respectively, with 13 bases between them. The V gene's germline CDR1 is MRHNA and CDR2 SNTAGT. The CDR3 contains 17 residues. The CDR3 region is CASSDSGVHSSTDTQYF. The CDR3 DNA reads TGTGCCAGCAGTGACTCTGGAGTCCACTCTAGCACAGATACGCAGTATTTT.